Reported below is one TCR beta chain. Seattle's enrolled individuals joined amid active infection and were then monitored longitudinally. This entry belongs to a study of blood T cell repertoires in COVID-19. Across the whole study: From the United States, Italy and Spain came samples of acute and convalescent COVID-19. Sources were T cells, B-cell-depleted T cells, or PBMCs; the material itself was cDNA or gDNA.

In the original processing: Researchers report that nucleated cell counts were estimated from reference gene primer amplification. Assay: immunoSEQ multiplex PCR; the TCRdb copy retains only in-frame clones and omits some. For V, J and clone size, that table is used; D and trimming come from the DNA. The table includes approximately 400,000 clones, roughly 88% detected once. The CDR3 contains 14 residues. The ends were cut back, 3 bases at V and 4 bases at J, with 12 bases in the middle. CDR1 is KGHSH and CDR2 is LQKENI in the germline V gene. Sequencing input: peripheral blood. The receptor was isolated from a woman between 50 and 59 years old with COVID-19, enrolled during active disease. The J gene is TRBJ1-2, the V gene TRBV18; maybe TRBD1 (5 bases). Written as DNA, the CDR3 is TGTGCCAGCTCACCCGCCAGGGCTAGCTATGGCTACACCTTC. Translated: CASSPARASYGYTF.